Below are 17 T cell receptor beta chains sequenced from a single sample in a study of CD8 T cells in ankylosing spondylitis. Study-level findings and limits: A motif in TCR beta, a set of roughly eight highly homologous variants, appeared characteristic of ankylosing spondylitis blood.

TCRdb processed the 5' RACE reads anew with MiXCR; each CDR3 protein has one entry. The table includes around 440,000 distinct CDR3 sequences, 17% detected once. Their specific antigens are unknown. The sample consisted of blood, either unsorted or a sorted T cell fraction (not recorded which). These receptors were taken from a male donor with ankylosing spondylitis.

The chain uses TRBV12-3 or TRBV12-4 and TRBJ2-1; TRBD2 agrees at 11 bases. J was trimmed by 3 bases and V by 5 bases; bases with no gene match: 18. There are 20 residues in the CDR3. CDR3: CASSPTGSLAGGLLYNEQFF. CDR3 nucleotide sequence: TGTGCCAGCAGTCCCACCGGCTCCTTAGCGGGAGGGCTACTCTACAATGAGCAGTTCTTC.

This chain joins TRBV10-3 and TRBJ2-7; TRBD1 matches 10 bases. The length of the CDR3 is 16 residues. The germline gives CDR1 ENHRY, CDR2 SYGVKD. V gave up 4 bases and J gave up 3 bases; unmatched junction bases: 9. The CDR3 protein is CAISAPSGTGVYEQYF. The CDR3 DNA reads as TGTGCCATCAGTGCACCCTCCGGGACAGGGGTCTACGAGCAGTACTTC.

This clonotype was observed at least ten times. J is TRBJ1-2 and V is TRBV12-3 or TRBV12-4; 11 bases line up with TRBD1. The CDR3 is made up of 15 amino acids. The V segment lost 5 bases and the J segment 8 bases; nucleotides outside the gene matches: 10. The CDR3 loop is CASSPRDRGSGGYTF. DNA of the CDR3: TGTGCCAGCAGTCCGAGGGACAGGGGGTCAGGCGGCTACACCTTC.

The sample holds a few counts of this clonotype. The limits of the CDR3 on the DNA are not certain, so only TCRdb's listed CDR3 is given. The gene calls are TRBV7-3 and TRBJ2-2; TRBD2 was called by the table and not checked on the DNA. Germline-derived CDR1 and CDR2 are SGHTA and FQGTGA. 17 amino acids form the CDR3, both terminal residues included. The CDR3 spells CASSPWGLVGTPGSCFF.

This clonotype was seen ten or more times. This rearrangement joins TRBV5-1 to TRBJ1-1; D possibly corresponds to TRBD1 (6 bases). The CDR3 is made up of 17 amino acids. Germline CDR1 reads SGHRS; CDR2 reads YFSETQ. V lost 4 bases and J lost 0, with 19 bases in between. CDR3 sequence reads: CASSTTSRGNLNTEAFF. CDR3 sequence (DNA): TGCGCCAGCAGCACCACTTCCAGGGGAAACCTGAACACTGAAGCTTTCTTT.

This clonotype was detected a few times. The chain has TRBV5-1 and TRBJ2-7; a weak D match, TRBD2 (6 bases). CDR3 length equals 15 residues. Germline CDR1 reads SGHRS; CDR2 reads YFSETQ. V lost 4 bases to trimming and J lost 7 bases, with 21 bases between them. The DNA for the CDR3 is TGCGCCAGCAGCGGGGGAGGAGTTCAAAGTGGGGAGCAGTACTTC. Translation: CASSGGGVQSGEQYF.

This clonotype showed up just a few times. J is TRBJ2-7 and V is TRBV10-3; D ambiguous. The CDR3 has 13 amino acids. CDR1 ENHRY and CDR2 SYGVKD come from the germline V gene. V was pared by 4 bases and J by 0 bases, with 7 bases between. The CDR3 DNA reads TGTGCCATCAGTGCAGGTAGCTCCTACGAGCAGTACTTC. This sequence encodes CAISAGSSYEQYF.

The rearrangement joins TRBV7-9 to TRBJ2-3; D is perhaps TRBD2 (5 bases). CDR3 length: 15 residues. CDR1 and CDR2 (germline): SEHNR, FQNEAQ (reference sequence). V was shortened by 5 bases and J by 2 bases, with 14 bases between the two germline ends. The CDR3 nucleotides read TGTGCCAGCAGCCGCGACGGACTTAACACAGATACGCAGTATTTT. As protein: CASSRDGLNTDTQYF.

The genes are TRBV29-1 and TRBJ2-7, with D possibly being TRBD1 or TRBD2 (5 bases each). The V and J ends lost 6 bases and 3 bases respectively, with 15 bases between them. The CDR3 has 13 residues. The V gene's germline CDR1 is SQVTM and CDR2 ANQGSEA. The CDR3 region has the DNA TGCAGCGTCGCCGGGACGGAATTCTACGAGCAGTACTTC. Its protein product is CSVAGTEFYEQYF.

In its sample, this clonotype was seen a few times. In DNA, the CDR3 is TGTGCCAGCAGCCAAGTGGCCACCGGGCCTAATGAAAAACTGTTTTTT. Translated, it gives CASSQVATGPNEKLFF. V and J are TRBV3-1 and TRBJ1-4; D is unresolved. Trimming left V 1 base short and J 3 bases short, with 12 bases between. CDR3 size: 16 residues. Per the germline V gene, CDR1 is LGHDT and CDR2 is YNNKEL (reference sequence).

This rearrangement joins TRBV6-1 to TRBJ2-2; 8 positions agree with TRBD2. CDR1 is MNHNS, CDR2 SASEGT, per germline. The trim removed 6 bases at V and 4 bases at J, leaving 4 bases unmatched. The length of the CDR3 is 14 residues. The CDR3 nucleotides are TGTGCCAGCAGGCTTAGCGGGGCCACCGGGGAGCTGTTTTTT. It translates to CASRLSGATGELFF.

This clonotype was detected a few times. The rearrangement joins TRBV3-1 to TRBJ1-2; TRBD1 might be the D (5 bases). The CDR3 has 14 residues. Germline V gene data show CDR1 as LGHDT and CDR2 as YNNKEL (reference sequence). Between the trimmed V and J ends, which lost 1 base and 8 bases, there was a span of 14 bases. CDR3 residues: CASSQGLAGQGYTF. The CDR3 DNA is TGTGCCAGCAGCCAAGGGCTCGCAGGGCAGGGCTACACCTTC.

The V gene is TRBV7-9, the J gene TRBJ2-1, with D maybe TRBD2 (5 bases). The ends were cut back, 2 bases at V and 13 bases at J, with 21 bases in the middle. The CDR3 consists of 15 residues. Germline-derived CDR1 and CDR2 are SEHNR and FQNEAQ (reference sequence). CDR3 protein: CASSLLGNREGGQFF. The CDR3 region has the DNA TGTGCCAGCAGCTTACTCGGGAATAGAGAAGGTGGTCAGTTCTTC.

V is TRBV7-9 and J is TRBJ1-2; unclear D gene. The CDR3 consists of 13 residues. Germline lookup yields CDR1 SEHNR and CDR2 FQNEAQ (reference sequence). V was pared by 3 bases and J by 1 base, with 6 bases between. The CDR3 DNA is TGTGCCAGCAGCTTCGGGGTTAACTATGGCTACACCTTC. Translated, it gives CASSFGVNYGYTF.

The V and J genes are TRBV7-9 and TRBJ1-1; the D is unclear. The CDR3 sequence is 16 residues long. Germline V lookup: CDR1 SEHNR, CDR2 FQNEAQ (reference sequence). V lost 1 base and J 4 bases, leaving 16 bases between the germline ends. CDR3 in amino acids: CASSLGSVYEGTEAFF. CDR3 coding DNA: TGTGCCAGCAGCTTAGGATCAGTTTATGAGGGCACTGAAGCTTTCTTT.

This clonotype has just a few counts. J is TRBJ2-1 and V is TRBV11-2, with TRBD2 matching 10 bases. The trim removed 5 bases at V and 5 bases at J, leaving 9 bases unmatched. This CDR3 contains 16 residues. Germline CDR1 reads SGHAT; CDR2 reads FQNNGV. CDR3 coding DNA: TGTGCCAGCAGCCCTCGACTAGCGGGTACCCACAATGAGCAGTTCTTC. Protein: CASSPRLAGTHNEQFF.

The chain joins TRBV20-1 to TRBJ1-1; TRBD1 might be the D (6 bases). Deletions cut 2 bases from V and 6 bases from J, with 10 bases between. The CDR3 has 12 residues. Germline assignment: CDR1 DFQATT and CDR2 SNEGSKA (reference sequence). For the CDR3, the DNA is TGCAGTGCTAGATCAGGGGAGTCTGAAGCTTTCTTT. This codes for CSARSGESEAFF.